These 31 T cell receptor beta chains came from one sample sequenced in a study of T cell changes during pregnancy in multiple sclerosis (dated by TCRdb to about 2019). The library was generated by the immunoSEQ multiplex PCR assay. Entries here come from immuneACCESS through TCRdb and include only in-frame sequences with V and J called. Some clones fail to appear in such tables; in the studies checked, an unresolved V gene covers under half of the shortfall, and the cause of the remainder is unknown. The sample table contains about 48,000 clones; only one count was recorded for around 92% of them. The top ten constitute 0.91% of the sample. Sample: CD4+ T cells from peripheral blood mononuclear cells, taken in the second trimester of pregnancy. The receptors shown here come from a female donor in good health, enrolled as a control in a pregnancy study.

This clone is a singleton in its sample. V usage is TRBV6-5 and J usage is TRBJ2-7; no clear D gene. The CDR3 loop spans 13 amino acids. CDR1 is MNHEY and CDR2 is SVGAGI in the germline V gene. Trimming cost V 4 bases and J 5 bases, with 12 bases left between them. The CDR3 DNA reads as TGTGCCAGCAGTTCCGGAGTGAGACACGAGCAGTACTTC. Translated, it gives CASSSGVRHEQYF.

The chain uses TRBV7-3 and TRBJ2-1; TRBD1 matches at 8 bases. CDR1 is SGHTA and CDR2 is FQGTGA in the germline V gene. V lost 0 bases, J lost 9 bases, and 4 bases stayed unmatched. The CDR3 contains 14 residues. The CDR3 DNA sequence: TGTGCCAGCAGCTTAACTTTACAGGGGGGTGAGCAGTTCTTC. It yields the protein CASSLTLQGGEQFF.

This clone has only one observation. This chain joins TRBV6-6 and TRBJ2-7; D remains ambiguous. The CDR3 length is 15 residues. Germline V gene data show CDR1 as MNHNY and CDR2 as SVGAGI (reference sequence). Trimming pared 4 bases from V and 2 bases from J, leaving 15 bases between. The CDR3 sequence: CASSSHSLRTYEQYF. CDR3 DNA sequence: TGTGCCAGCAGTTCCCATAGTCTGCGGACCTACGAGCAGTACTTC.

The gene calls are TRBV21-1 and TRBJ1-2; the table's D call, TRBD1, has no DNA check behind it. TRBV21-1 is tagged as a pseudogene. The CDR3 is made up of 21 amino acids. CDR3 sequence: CASSAKALDRAPNIRNYGYTF. For the CDR3, the DNA is TGTGCCAGCAGCGCAAAGGCCTTGGACAGGGCCCCAAATATACGAAACTATGGCTACACCTTC.

V usage is TRBV7-8 and J usage is TRBJ2-3; D not resolved. The CDR3 sequence is 13 residues long. Germline V gives CDR1 SGHVS, CDR2 FQNEAQ. V lost 6 bases, J lost 2 bases, and 9 bases lay in between. CDR3 amino acids: CASRIRFTDTQYF. CDR3 coding DNA: TGTGCCAGCAGGATACGGTTCACAGATACGCAGTATTTT.

V is TRBV12-5 and J is TRBJ2-5; D unclear. With 0 bases removed from V and 5 bases from J, the gap between germline ends came to 4 bases. Germline-derived CDR1 and CDR2 are LGHNT and FRNRAP. The CDR3 totals 12 residues. CDR3 nucleotides: TGTGCTAGTGGTTTGGTAGAGGAGACCCAGTACTTC. Its protein is CASGLVEETQYF.

The rearrangement joins TRBV18 to TRBJ1-1, with 7 nucleotides matching TRBD1. The V gene end was trimmed by 6 bases and the J gene end by 4 bases; junction bases not matched to a gene: 8. Germline loops: CDR1 KGHSH, CDR2 LQKENI. The CDR3 length is 14 residues. CDR3: CASSLGTDVTEAFF. CDR3 nucleotides: TGTGCCAGCTCGCTCGGGACAGACGTCACTGAAGCTTTCTTT.

This clone was seen a handful of times. The rearrangement links TRBV19 to TRBJ1-1; D gene ambiguous. CDR3 length equals 14 residues. Trimming removed 3 bases from V and 1 base from J, with 9 bases in between. The germline V gene encodes CDR1 LNHDA and CDR2 SQIVND (reference sequence). This CDR3 is CASSIRQPNTEAFF. CDR3 bases: TGTGCCAGTAGTATTCGACAACCGAACACTGAAGCTTTCTTT.

The V and J genes are TRBV4-2 and TRBJ2-2; D ambiguous. The CDR3 is 16 residues long. The V end lost 2 bases, the J end lost 6 bases, and 16 bases lay between the germline ends. Germline CDR1 reads LGHNA; CDR2 reads YNFKEQ. CDR3 bases: TGTGCCAGCAGCCAAATTGCCTCCAGGCGAGCCGGGGAGCTGTTTTTT. Translating it yields CASSQIASRRAGELFF.

The chain recombines TRBV27 with TRBJ2-2; 7 nucleotides align to TRBD2. In germline, CDR1 is MNHEY, CDR2 SMNVEV (reference sequence). CDR3 length: 15 amino acids. With V trimmed by 5 bases and J by 5 bases, 8 bases remained unmatched. The CDR3, as DNA: TGTGCCAGCAGTCCTTGGCCGCGGGGGACCGGGGAGCTGTTTTTT. This sequence encodes CASSPWPRGTGELFF.

This clone was detected once. The J gene is TRBJ2-2, the V gene TRBV29-1; a possible D gene is TRBD2 (5 bases). V lost 4 bases to trimming and J lost 1 base, with 10 bases between them. CDR1 and CDR2 (germline): SQVTM, ANQGSEA. The CDR3 consists of 14 residues. CDR3 in amino acids: CSVAAGLNTGELFF. The CDR3 region has the DNA TGCAGCGTTGCGGCAGGACTGAACACCGGGGAGCTGTTTTTT.

The V call is TRBV19, the J call TRBJ2-1; D is uncertain. Per the germline V gene, CDR1 is LNHDA and CDR2 is SQIVND (reference sequence). The CDR3 sequence is 14 residues long. The V end lost 3 bases, the J end lost 9 bases, and 15 bases lay between the germline ends. CDR3 sequence reads: CASSILTSAAEQFF. The CDR3 bases are TGTGCCAGTAGTATCCTGACTTCGGCCGCTGAGCAGTTCTTC.

This clone was observed once. The chain links TRBV30 to TRBJ2-7, with D hard to call. V shed 0 bases and J shed 0 bases, with 9 bases lying between them. The CDR3 is made up of 14 amino acids. Germline V gene sequence: CDR1 GTSNPN, CDR2 SVGIG (reference sequence). This CDR3 reads CAWSVSPTSYEQYF. In nucleotides, the CDR3 is TGTGCCTGGAGTGTATCCCCTACCTCCTACGAGCAGTACTTC.

This rearrangement joins TRBV6-6 to TRBJ1-2; unclear D gene. The V end lost 0 bases, the J end lost 5 bases, and 16 bases lay between the germline ends. The CDR3 length is 16 residues. CDR1 is MNHNY, CDR2 SVGAGI, per germline (reference sequence). CDR3 amino acids: CASSYSTGDSEYGYTF. The CDR3 DNA follows: TGTGCCAGCAGTTACTCGACCGGGGATTCGGAGTATGGCTACACCTTC.

The rearrangement joins TRBV9 to TRBJ2-2, with 10 nucleotides matching TRBD1. With 3 bases clipped from V and 7 bases from J, the junction kept 6 bases outside the gene matches. The germline CDR1 and CDR2 sequences are SGDLS and YYNGEE. The CDR3 length is 15 residues. This chain's CDR3 is CASSGPGQGFGELFF. The DNA for the CDR3 is TGTGCCAGCAGCGGCCCGGGACAGGGGTTCGGGGAGCTGTTTTTT.

CDR3 nucleotides: TGTGCCAGCAGGGATATTGGGAGGGAGTACGAGCAGTACTTC. Encoded protein: CASRDIGREYEQYF. The chain has TRBV6-6 and TRBJ2-7, with TRBD2 matching over 7 bases. The V gene's germline CDR1 is MNHNY and CDR2 SVGAGI (reference sequence). V gave up 6 bases and J gave up 4 bases; unmatched junction bases: 9. The CDR3 length is 14 residues.

The chain joins TRBV28 to TRBJ1-2; 7 positions match TRBD1. Germline CDR1 MDHEN, CDR2 SYDVKM. J was trimmed by 2 bases and V by 6 bases; bases with no gene match: 12. There are 16 residues in the CDR3. The CDR3 spells CASSPPTGELNYGYTF. The CDR3 bases are TGTGCCAGCAGCCCACCAACAGGGGAACTAAACTATGGCTACACCTTC.

The chain has TRBV7-9 and TRBJ2-5; possibly TRBD2 for D (6 bases). Trimming stripped 3 bases from V and 4 bases from J, with 9 bases between. Germline lookup yields CDR1 SEHNR and CDR2 FQNEAQ (reference sequence). The CDR3 sequence is 13 residues long. CDR3 DNA: TGTGCCAGCAGCTTCGGAGGGGCAGAGACCCAGTACTTC. Encoded protein: CASSFGGAETQYF.

The rearrangement uses TRBV29-1 and TRBJ1-5; D is perhaps TRBD1 (5 bases). CDR3 length: 14 residues. Germline CDR1 SQVTM, CDR2 ANQGSEA. Trimming took 5 bases from V and 1 from J, leaving 12 bases between them. The CDR3 region is CSVSSGASNQPQHF. Written as DNA, the CDR3 is TGCAGCGTTAGTTCTGGGGCAAGCAATCAGCCCCAGCATTTT.

In this sample, this clone turned up a few times. The chain employs TRBV28 and TRBJ1-1, with TRBD1 matching 8 bases. The germline gives CDR1 MDHEN, CDR2 SYDVKM. The CDR3 runs 16 residues. Trimming cost V 2 bases and J 5 bases; bases outside gene matches: 10. The CDR3 sequence: CASSLPSPGGQTEAFF. CDR3 bases: TGTGCCAGCAGTTTACCCTCCCCAGGGGGCCAAACTGAAGCTTTCTTT.

The genes are TRBV2 and TRBJ2-2; no firm D call. Germline values: CDR1 SNHLY, CDR2 FYNNEI. The CDR3 loop spans 12 amino acids. V lost 7 bases to trimming and J lost 6 bases, with 9 bases between them. CDR3 protein: CASTRSAGELFF. Here the CDR3 DNA reads TGTGCCAGCACTAGGAGTGCCGGGGAGCTGTTTTTT.

The chain has TRBV11-2 and TRBJ2-7; D possibly corresponds to TRBD2 (7 bases). There are 14 residues in the CDR3. Trimming removed 4 bases from V and 7 bases from J, with 17 bases in between. Looked up from germline, CDR1 is SGHAT and CDR2 is FQNNGV. As DNA, the CDR3 is TGTGCCAGCAGCTCATGGGGGGCTAGCGGTGAGCAGTACTTC. It is translated as CASSSWGASGEQYF.

The chain joins TRBV2 to TRBJ2-7; 9 nucleotides line up with TRBD1. CDR3 size: 15 residues. Germline-derived CDR1 and CDR2 are SNHLY and FYNNEI. The J segment lost 6 bases and the V segment lost 4 bases, leaving 10 bases of the junction unmatched. CDR3 in amino acids: CASSVRGQGSSEQYF. CDR3 bases: TGTGCCAGCAGTGTTCGGGGACAGGGTTCATCCGAGCAGTACTTC.

The V and J genes are TRBV9 and TRBJ2-7; 7 nucleotides match TRBD2. After removal of 4 bases from V and 6 bases from J, the junction contained 10 bases not matched to a gene. Germline assignment: CDR1 SGDLS and CDR2 YYNGEE. CDR3 length: 14 amino acids. The CDR3: CASSSHPAGSEQYF. Here the CDR3 DNA reads TGTGCCAGCAGCTCCCATCCAGCGGGAAGCGAGCAGTACTTC.

V usage is TRBV5-4 and J usage is TRBJ2-5, with 12 bases identical to TRBD2. The CDR3 contains 15 residues. The V gene end was trimmed by 5 bases and the J gene end by 4 bases; junction bases not matched to a gene: 6. CDR1 and CDR2 (germline): SGHNT, YYREEE (reference sequence). CDR3 region: CASSSTSGRGETQYF. The CDR3 DNA is TGTGCCAGCAGTTCGACTAGCGGGAGAGGAGAGACCCAGTACTTC.

This chain links TRBV7-9 with TRBJ1-1; possibly TRBD1 for D (6 bases). CDR3 length: 14 residues. Germline CDR1 reads SEHNR; CDR2 reads FQNEAQ (reference sequence). V gave up 5 bases and J gave up 3 bases, with 13 bases separating them. For the CDR3, the DNA is TGTGCCAGCAGCGTGAGAGGGGGAGACACTGAAGCTTTCTTT. Amino acids: CASSVRGGDTEAFF.

The chain is built from TRBV29-1 and TRBJ2-3, with 12 bases that match TRBD2. This CDR3 contains 14 residues. Germline V gene sequence: CDR1 SQVTM, CDR2 ANQGSEA. Trimming at V came to 8 bases and at J to 4 bases, leaving 7 bases not matched to a gene. This chain's CDR3 is CSLGLAGRPDTQYF. The CDR3 DNA reads TGCAGCCTCGGACTAGCGGGGCGGCCAGATACGCAGTATTTT.

This chain connects TRBV5-1 to TRBJ1-2; TRBD1 is a possible D gene (6 bases). Germline CDR1 SGHRS, CDR2 YFSETQ. V lost 3 bases to trimming and J lost 1 base, with 13 bases between them. This CDR3 is built from 15 residues. CDR3 DNA sequence: TGCGCCAGCAGCTATACTACAGGGATTAACTATGGCTACACCTTC. Translation: CASSYTTGINYGYTF.

V usage is TRBV27 and J usage is TRBJ1-5; TRBD1 aligns across 9 bases. CDR1 is MNHEY and CDR2 is SMNVEV in the germline V gene (reference sequence). V lost 5 bases, J lost 5 bases, and 7 bases stayed unmatched. This CDR3 region has 15 residues. For the CDR3, the DNA is TGTGCCAGCAGTCACAGGGGGCGCCTCCATCAGCCCCAGCATTTT. It specifies CASSHRGRLHQPQHF.

The chain is built from TRBV6-6 and TRBJ2-7; D is possibly TRBD2 (5 bases). Between the trimmed V and J ends, which lost 9 bases and 7 bases, there was a span of 25 bases. Germline CDR1 is MNHNY and CDR2 is SVGAGI (reference sequence). This CDR3 spans 15 amino acids. CDR3 DNA: TGTGCCAGTTTAAGGGTACTAGGACGAAGTGGTGAGCAGTACTTC. This codes for CASLRVLGRSGEQYF.

This chain joins TRBV6-1 and TRBJ1-4; 8 bases match TRBD1. There are 16 residues in the CDR3. Germline CDR1 is MNHNS and CDR2 is SASEGT. Germline trimming cut 3 bases from V and 7 bases from J; bases unmatched to any gene: 10. The CDR3 bases are TGTGCCAGCAGTGACCCGGCGTGGCAGGGGGCTGAAAAACTGTTTTTT. Its protein is CASSDPAWQGAEKLFF.